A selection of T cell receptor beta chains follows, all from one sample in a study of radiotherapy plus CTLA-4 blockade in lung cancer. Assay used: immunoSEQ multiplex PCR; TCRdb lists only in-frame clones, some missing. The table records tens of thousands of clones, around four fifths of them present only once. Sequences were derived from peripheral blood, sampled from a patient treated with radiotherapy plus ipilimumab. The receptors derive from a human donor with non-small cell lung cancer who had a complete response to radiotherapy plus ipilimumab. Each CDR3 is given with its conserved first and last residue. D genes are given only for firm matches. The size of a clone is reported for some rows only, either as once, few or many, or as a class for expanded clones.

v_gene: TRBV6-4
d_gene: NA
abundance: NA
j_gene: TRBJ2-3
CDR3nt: TGTGCCAGCAGCAGGGGGGACACAGATACGCAGTATTTT
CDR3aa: CASSRGDTDTQYF

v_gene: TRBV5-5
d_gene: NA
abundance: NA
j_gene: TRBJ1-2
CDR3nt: TGTGCCAGCAGCTTGGTGGGGAACTATGGCTACACCTTC
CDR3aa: CASSLVGNYGYTF

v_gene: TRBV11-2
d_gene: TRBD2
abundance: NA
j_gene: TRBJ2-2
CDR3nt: TGTGCCAGCAGCTCCCTGACTAGCGGGTACACCGGGGAGCTGTTTTTT
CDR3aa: CASSSLTSGYTGELFF

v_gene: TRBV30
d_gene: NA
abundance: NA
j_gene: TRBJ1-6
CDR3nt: TGTGCCAGGGGTGACACCTATAATTCACCCCTCCACTTT
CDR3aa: CARGDTYNSPLHF

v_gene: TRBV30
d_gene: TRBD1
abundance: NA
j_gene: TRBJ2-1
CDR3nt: TGTGCCTACTCCCGGGACAGACTCTACAATGAGCAGTTCTTC
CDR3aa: CAYSRDRLYNEQFF

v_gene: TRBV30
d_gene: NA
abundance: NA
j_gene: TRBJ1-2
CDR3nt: TGTGCCTCCGGGGCAGGGATGAACTATGGCTACACCTTC
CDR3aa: CASGAGMNYGYTF

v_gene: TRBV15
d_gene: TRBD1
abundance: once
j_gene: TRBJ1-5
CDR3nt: TGTGCCACCAGCGGACCATCGGGACAGGGGAATCAGCCCCAGCATTTT
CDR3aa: CATSGPSGQGNQPQHF

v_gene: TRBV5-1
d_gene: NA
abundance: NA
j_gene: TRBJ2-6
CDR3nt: TGCGCCAGCAGCTCCCTGACAGTGTCAACTGGGGCCAACGTCCTGACTTTC
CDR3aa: CASSSLTVSTGANVLTF

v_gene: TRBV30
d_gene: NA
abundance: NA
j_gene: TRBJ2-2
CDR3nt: TGTGCCTGGAGCCGACTAGACACCGGGGAGCTGTTTTTT
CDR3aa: CAWSRLDTGELFF

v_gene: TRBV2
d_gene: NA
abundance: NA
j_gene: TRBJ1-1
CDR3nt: TGTGCCAGCAGTGAAGTGCAGGGAAAGAACACTGAAGCTTTCTTT
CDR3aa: CASSEVQGKNTEAFF

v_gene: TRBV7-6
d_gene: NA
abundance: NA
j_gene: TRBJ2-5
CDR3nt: TGTGCCAGCAGCTTAGCGCCCAGGGCACAAGAGACCCAGTACTTC
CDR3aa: CASSLAPRAQETQYF

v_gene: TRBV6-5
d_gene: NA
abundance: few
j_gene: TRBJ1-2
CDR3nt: TGTGCCAGCAGTTACTCAGGGGGGGCTAACTATGGCTACACCTTC
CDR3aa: CASSYSGGANYGYTF

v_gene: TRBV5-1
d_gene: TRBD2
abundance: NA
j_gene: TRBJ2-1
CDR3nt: TGCGCCAGTTCTATTACTAGCGGGAGGTACAATGAGCAGTTCTTC
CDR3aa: CASSITSGRYNEQFF

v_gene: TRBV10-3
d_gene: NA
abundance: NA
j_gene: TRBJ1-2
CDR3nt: TGTGCCATCACAGGTGGGAGCTATGGCTACACCTTC
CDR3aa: CAITGGSYGYTF